The 25 T cell receptor beta chains reported below all come from one sample, sequenced in a study of blood T cell repertoires in COVID-19. The assay was immunoSEQ multiplex PCR, and TCRdb's table has in-frame clones only and misses some. The table lists some 340,000 clones, around 83% of them singletons. Sequencing was carried out using PBMCs or T cells enriched from blood (not recorded which). These receptors all come from a woman between 45 and 60 years old who had recovered from COVID-19.

This clone was observed at least ten times. The chain links TRBV7-6 to TRBJ1-2, with a tentative D call TRBD1 (6 bases). From germline, CDR1 is SGHVS and CDR2 FNYEAQ. The length of the CDR3 is 14 residues. V dropped 5 bases and J dropped 4 bases, with 14 bases sitting between them. DNA of the CDR3: TGTGCCAGCAGCCCCCGGGACATTTCCTATGGCTACACCTTC. Amino acids: CASSPRDISYGYTF. Drawing the rest from reference TRBV7-6 and TRBJ1-2, the complete variable domain is GAGVSQSPRYKVTKRGQDVALRCDPISGHVSLYWYRQALGQGPEFLTYFNYEAQQDKSGLPNDRFSAERPEGSISTLTIQRTEQRDSAMYRCASSPRDISYGYTFGSGTRLTVV.

This clone was detected only once. V gene TRBV12-3 or TRBV12-4 combines with J gene TRBJ1-2; TRBD1 is a possible D gene (5 bases). The CDR3 totals 13 residues. With 9 bases removed from V and 4 bases from J, the gap between germline ends came to 15 bases. CDR3 protein: CASFGGVSYGYTF. The CDR3 DNA follows: TGTGCCAGTTTTGGGGGGGTCAGCTATGGCTACACCTTC.

This clone was counted once. The V call is TRBV9, the J call TRBJ2-1; 9 bases agree with TRBD2. Per the germline V gene, CDR1 is SGDLS and CDR2 is YYNGEE. The CDR3 runs to 15 residues. After removal of 4 bases from V and 4 bases from J, the junction contained 6 bases not matched to a gene. CDR3 sequence: CASSPRGGGYNEQFF. Written as DNA, the CDR3 is TGTGCCAGCAGCCCGCGGGGGGGCGGTTACAATGAGCAGTTCTTC.

This chain joins TRBV5-4 and TRBJ1-2; TRBD1 aligns across 8 bases. Germline-derived CDR1 and CDR2 are SGHNT and YYREEE (reference sequence). CDR3 length: 16 residues. The trim removed 7 bases at V and 2 bases at J, leaving 13 bases unmatched. The CDR3 protein is CASSTQGQGANYGYTF. The DNA of the CDR3 is TGTGCCAGCTCCACCCAAGGCCAGGGGGCCAACTATGGCTACACCTTC.

This clone was detected a few times. CDR3 loop: CSVGVGASYGYTF. CDR3 coding DNA: TGCAGCGTTGGGGTGGGAGCTAGCTATGGCTACACCTTC. The chain recombines TRBV29-1 with TRBJ1-2; D not resolved. Germline V gene sequence: CDR1 SQVTM, CDR2 ANQGSEA. This CDR3 spans 13 amino acids. V was trimmed by 4 bases and J by 4 bases, leaving 13 bases between them.

This clone was seen a single time. The V call is TRBV7-2, the J call TRBJ2-2, with no clear D. This CDR3 spans 14 amino acids. Germline-derived CDR1 and CDR2 are SGHTA and FQGNSA. With 1 base removed from V and 5 bases from J, the gap between germline ends came to 8 bases. The CDR3 region is CASSLVHRTGELFF. The DNA of the CDR3 is TGTGCCAGCAGCTTAGTGCACAGAACCGGGGAGCTGTTTTTT.

The chain couples TRBV7-8 to TRBJ1-1; D gene ambiguous. The CDR3 extends over 15 amino acids. V lost 5 bases and J lost 1, with 14 bases in between. Germline CDR1 is SGHVS and CDR2 is FQNEAQ. CDR3 sequence reads: CASSPTRVTNTEAFF. CDR3 DNA: TGTGCCAGCAGCCCGACCCGGGTCACGAACACTGAAGCTTTCTTT.

The chain combines TRBV5-6 with TRBJ1-2; D may be TRBD1 (5 bases). CDR3 length equals 16 residues. V lost 5 bases and J 4 bases, leaving 21 bases between the germline ends. CDR1 and CDR2 from the germline V gene are SGHDT and YYEEEE. The CDR3 is CASRNIREGGGYGYTF. DNA for the CDR3: TGTGCCAGCAGGAACATCAGGGAGGGAGGAGGCTATGGCTACACCTTC.

The genes are TRBV7-9 and TRBJ1-2; D might be TRBD1 (5 bases). The CDR3 is made up of 16 amino acids. The V gene lost 1 base and the J gene lost 5 bases, with 17 bases spanning the gap. Germline lookup yields CDR1 SEHNR and CDR2 FQNEAQ (reference sequence). Written as DNA, the CDR3 is TGTGCCAGCAGCTTAGGGGGGGTGGATACCAGATATGGCTACACCTTC. It is translated as CASSLGGVDTRYGYTF.

This CDR3 is CASSLVPGRDSPLHF. CDR3 DNA: TGTGCCAGCAGCTTAGTCCCCGGGAGGGATTCACCCCTCCACTTT. The V and J genes are TRBV7-2 and TRBJ1-6; D gene uncertain. The germline V gene has CDR1 SGHTA and CDR2 FQGNSA. Trimming cost V 1 base and J 8 bases, with 12 bases left between them. The CDR3 is 15 residues long.

This clone was observed a single time. V usage is TRBV6-6 and J usage is TRBJ2-7; D ambiguous. This CDR3 spans 14 amino acids. Deletions cut 5 bases from V and 2 bases from J, with 13 bases between. CDR1 and CDR2 (germline): MNHNY, SVGAGI (reference sequence). This CDR3 is CASSPDFSPYEQYF. The CDR3, as DNA: TGTGCCAGCAGTCCAGACTTCTCTCCCTACGAGCAGTACTTC.

This clone was seen only once. The chain employs TRBV6-2 or TRBV6-3 and TRBJ2-1; D is perhaps TRBD1 (6 bases). With 5 bases removed from V and 0 bases from J, the gap between germline ends came to 14 bases. CDR1 MNHEY and CDR2 SVGEGT come from the germline V gene. The CDR3 has 16 residues. CDR3 loop: CASSHIQGTSYNEQFF. In DNA, the CDR3 is TGTGCCAGCAGTCACATACAGGGAACCTCCTACAATGAGCAGTTCTTC.

The chain combines TRBV7-9 with TRBJ1-3; D gene unclear. Germline CDR1 and CDR2: SEHNR and FQNEAQ (reference sequence). The CDR3 is made up of 16 amino acids. V was clipped by 1 base and J by 2 bases, with 12 bases between them. The CDR3 DNA sequence: TGTGCCAGCAGCTTAGGACCGGGAAGTCCTGGAAACACCATATATTTT. Translating gives CASSLGPGSPGNTIYF.

The table lists this clone with a few counts. The chain combines TRBV11-1 with TRBJ1-4; 7 bases agree with TRBD1. With V trimmed by 1 base and J by 8 bases, 7 bases remained unmatched. CDR3 length: 15 residues. Germline loops: CDR1 SGHAT, CDR2 FQDESV (reference sequence). CDR3 protein: CASSLEGAPPEKLFF. Written as DNA, the CDR3 is TGTGCCAGCAGCTTAGAGGGGGCACCCCCAGAAAAACTGTTTTTT.

The V call is TRBV6-5, the J call TRBJ1-5; the D gene is possibly TRBD1 (5 bases). The germline V and J ends were trimmed by 6 bases and 0 bases, with 12 bases remaining between them. Germline V gives CDR1 MNHEY, CDR2 SVGAGI. The CDR3 consists of 15 residues. In DNA, the CDR3 is TGTGCCAGCAGCGGACAAATCAATAGCAATCAGCCCCAGCATTTT. Its protein product is CASSGQINSNQPQHF.

The rearrangement links TRBV6-1 to TRBJ1-6, with 9 bases matching TRBD1. CDR1 is MNHNS and CDR2 is SASEGT in the germline V gene. This CDR3 is built from 16 residues. The V gene end was trimmed by 1 base and the J gene end by 8 bases; junction bases not matched to a gene: 6. CDR3 sequence (DNA): TGTGCCAGCAGTGAAGTACAGGGGGCGCTGGATTCACCCCTCCACTTT. Translation: CASSEVQGALDSPLHF.

The chain links TRBV30 to TRBJ2-7; the D gene is possibly TRBD1 (6 bases). CDR3 length: 13 residues. The V gene lost 6 bases and the J gene lost 8 bases, with 20 bases spanning the gap. CDR1 is GTSNPN, CDR2 SVGIG, per germline (reference sequence). The CDR3 loop reads CACSPGPGVKQYF. The CDR3 region has the DNA TGTGCCTGCTCACCGGGTCCAGGGGTGAAGCAGTACTTC.

The V and J genes are TRBV5-4 and TRBJ2-4; 15 positions agree with TRBD2. J gave up 0 bases and V 7 bases, and 8 bases lay outside the gene matches. This CDR3 is built from 18 residues. The V gene's germline CDR1 is SGHNT and CDR2 YYREEE (reference sequence). CDR3 coding DNA: TGTGCCAGCGGACTAGCGGGAGGGCCGGGCCTAGCCAAAAACATTCAGTACTTC. This codes for CASGLAGGPGLAKNIQYF.

The rearrangement uses TRBV7-8 and TRBJ2-7, with 8 bases matching TRBD2. CDR1 SGHVS and CDR2 FQNEAQ come from the germline V gene. This CDR3 has 15 residues. The ends lost 4 bases at V and 3 bases at J; junction bases unmatched: 8. CDR3 sequence reads: CASSSGAGASYEQYF. The DNA for the CDR3 is TGTGCCAGCAGCTCCGGAGCGGGGGCCAGCTACGAGCAGTACTTC.

The rearrangement links TRBV5-5 to TRBJ1-2, with TRBD1 matching over 7 bases. The CDR3 is 13 residues long. Germline V gives CDR1 SGHKS, CDR2 YYEKEE (reference sequence). Trimming removed 0 bases from V and 12 bases from J; junction bases left unmatched: 8. CDR3 DNA: TGTGCCAGCAGCTTGGAGGTGGGGACAGAAGACACCTTC. Protein: CASSLEVGTEDTF.

The gene calls are TRBV7-2 and TRBJ1-1; D may be TRBD1 (6 bases). The V gene lost 5 bases and the J gene lost 1 base, with 17 bases spanning the gap. Germline V CDR1 and CDR2: SGHTA, FQGNSA. The CDR3 has 16 amino acids. The CDR3 DNA follows: TGTGCCAGCAGCCCTAGTTTTGGGGGCCCGAACACTGAAGCTTTCTTT. Its translation: CASSPSFGGPNTEAFF.

The gene calls are TRBV5-1 and TRBJ2-1; no definite D call. CDR1 and CDR2 from the germline V gene are SGHRS and YFSETQ. V was pared by 5 bases and J by 8 bases, with 8 bases between. The CDR3 has 11 residues. CDR3 sequence (DNA): TGCGCCAGCAGTACACGGGATGAGCAGTTCTTC. It translates to CASSTRDEQFF. The full variable domain, in which reference TRBV5-1 and TRBJ2-1 provide the parts outside the CDR3, is KAGVTQTPRYLIKTRGQQVTLSCSPISGHRSVSWYQQTPGQGLQFLFEYFSETQRNKGNFPGRFSGRQFSNSRSEMNVSTLELGDSALYLCASSTRDEQFFGPGTRLTVL.

Details on this clone: The junction and the germline gene differ at one end; a read error may be behind it. The CDR3 here is CASRQATGNPEAFF. In DNA, the CDR3 is TGTGCCAGCAGGCAAGCAACAGGGAACCCTGAAGCTTTCTTT. The V call is TRBV2, the J call TRBJ1-1; weak D call: TRBD1 (6 bases). The CDR3 is 14 amino acids. CDR1 and CDR2 (germline): SNHLY, FYNNEI.

Note on this clone: Sequence at one end of the junction differs from germline and may be a read error. The chain combines TRBV6-5 with TRBJ1-2; TRBD1 agrees at 7 bases. The CDR3 extends over 12 amino acids. Germline CDR1 MNHEY, CDR2 SVGAGI. The CDR3 is CASSYSGDSKIF. The CDR3 DNA reads as TGTGCCAGCAGTTACTCAGGGGACAGCAAAATCTTC.

This clone has just a few counts. This chain connects TRBV7-9 to TRBJ1-4, with a weak D call TRBD1 (5 bases). The germline V gene encodes CDR1 SEHNR and CDR2 FQNEAQ (reference sequence). V lost 8 bases and J 7 bases, leaving 14 bases between the germline ends. The CDR3 is 13 amino acids. The CDR3 sequence is CASGRGRGEKLFF. The DNA for the CDR3 is TGTGCCAGCGGGAGGGGCCGGGGTGAAAAACTGTTTTTT.